This T cell receptor (beta chain) was obtained from a study of blood T cell repertoires in COVID-19. About the study: Acute and convalescent COVID-19 specimens originated in the United States, Italy and Spain.

As processed by the authors: Reference gene primer amplification gave estimated nucleated cell counts. Profiled with immunoSEQ multiplex PCR; TCRdb holds only in-frame clones, not every one. D and trimming were read from the DNA, whereas the V and J calls and clone size are those reported in that table. The data show roughly 300,000 clones, 86% seen once. Seattle enrolled patients during active infection and tracked them longitudinally. There are 14 residues in the CDR3. CDR1 and CDR2 from the germline V gene are SGHRS and YFSETQ. With 6 bases clipped from V and 6 bases from J, the junction kept 9 bases outside the gene matches.

The chain combines TRBV5-1 with TRBJ1-1; 9 bases match TRBD1. Material: peripheral blood. The origin of this receptor is a woman aged 30 to 39 with COVID-19, enrolled during active disease. The CDR3 DNA follows: TGCGCCAGCACCCCTCCTGACAGGGGGGCTGAAGCTTTCTTT. Translation gives CASTPPDRGAEAFF.